This T cell receptor beta chain stems from a study of blood T cell repertoires in COVID-19. Study-level information: Sources were T cells, B-cell-depleted T cells, or PBMCs; the material itself was cDNA or gDNA.

Germline CDR1 MNHEY, CDR2 SVGAGI. The V end lost 5 bases, the J end lost 2 bases, and 15 bases lay between the germline ends. The CDR3 spans 15 residues. Libraries were prepared by immunoSEQ multiplex PCR; TCRdb keeps only in-frame clonotypes and omits some of them. Of about 440,000 clones listed, more than 70% are singletons. The rearrangement uses TRBV6-5 and TRBJ2-5; D may be TRBD2 (7 bases). The origin of this receptor is a woman aged 45-65 years with COVID-19, enrolled during active disease. What was sequenced was peripheral blood. CDR3 nucleotide sequence: TGTGCCAGCAGTCCGCAAGGGGGGGATCAAGAGACCCAGTACTTC. This translates into CASSPQGGDQETQYF.